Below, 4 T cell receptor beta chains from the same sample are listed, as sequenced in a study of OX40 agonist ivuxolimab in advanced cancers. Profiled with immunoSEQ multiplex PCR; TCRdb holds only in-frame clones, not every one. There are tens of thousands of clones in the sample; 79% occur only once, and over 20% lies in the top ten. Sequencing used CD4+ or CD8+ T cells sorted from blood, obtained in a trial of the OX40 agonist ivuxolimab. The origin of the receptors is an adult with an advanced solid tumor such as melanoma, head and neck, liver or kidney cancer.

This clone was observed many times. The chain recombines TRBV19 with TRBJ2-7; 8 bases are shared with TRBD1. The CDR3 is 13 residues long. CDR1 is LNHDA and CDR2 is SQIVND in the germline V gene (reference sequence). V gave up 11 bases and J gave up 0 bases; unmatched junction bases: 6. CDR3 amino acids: CAVLDRDSYEQYF. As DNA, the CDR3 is TGTGCCGTTCTGGACAGGGACTCCTACGAGCAGTACTTC. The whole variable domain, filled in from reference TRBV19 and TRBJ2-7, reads DGGITQSPKYLFRKEGQNVTLSCEQNLNHDAMYWYRQDPGQGLRLIYYSQIVNDFQKGDIAEGYSVSREKKESFPLTVTSAQKNPTAFYLCAVLDRDSYEQYFGPGTRLTVT.

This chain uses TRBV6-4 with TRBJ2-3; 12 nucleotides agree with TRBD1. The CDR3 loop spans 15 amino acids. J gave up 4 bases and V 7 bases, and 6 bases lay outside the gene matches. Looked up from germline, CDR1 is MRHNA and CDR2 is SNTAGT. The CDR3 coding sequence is TGTGCCAGCACTCCGGGACAGGGGGCCGCAGATACGCAGTATTTT. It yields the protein CASTPGQGAADTQYF.

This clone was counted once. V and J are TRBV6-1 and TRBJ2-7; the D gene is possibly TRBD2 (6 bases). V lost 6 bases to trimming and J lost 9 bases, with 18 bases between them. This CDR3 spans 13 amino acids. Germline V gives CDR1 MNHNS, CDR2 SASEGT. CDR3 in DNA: TGTGCCAGCAGCTATGCCCCGGACGGGGGGCAGTACTTC. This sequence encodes CASSYAPDGGQYF.

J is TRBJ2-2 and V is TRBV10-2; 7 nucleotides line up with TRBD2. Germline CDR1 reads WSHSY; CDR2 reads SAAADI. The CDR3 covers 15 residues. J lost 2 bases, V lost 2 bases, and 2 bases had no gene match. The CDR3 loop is CASSEGRVNTGELFF. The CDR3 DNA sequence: TGCGCCAGCAGTGAGGGGAGGGTAAACACCGGGGAGCTGTTTTTT.